Sequencing of this TCR beta chain was carried out in a study of blood T cell repertoires in COVID-19. For the study at large: Some COVID-19 samples were acute and others convalescent; all came from the United States, Italy and Spain. Sources were T cells, B-cell-depleted T cells, or PBMCs; the material itself was cDNA or gDNA.

Clones were sequenced by immunoSEQ multiplex PCR, and TCRdb holds only the in-frame ones, with some missing. Of about 200,000 clones in the sample, over 75% are singletons; the top ten hold approximately 7.9%. Per the germline V gene, CDR1 is SGHTA and CDR2 is FQGNSA. V shed 2 bases and J shed 0 bases, with 13 bases lying between them. The CDR3 has 16 residues. The source is a woman older than 75 with acute or convalescent COVID-19. The sample comprised peripheral blood. The genes are TRBV7-2 and TRBJ1-1; D ambiguous. For the CDR3, the DNA is TGTGCCAGCAGCTTATCGCCGGGAGGGTTGAACACTGAAGCTTTCTTT. This sequence encodes CASSLSPGGLNTEAFF.